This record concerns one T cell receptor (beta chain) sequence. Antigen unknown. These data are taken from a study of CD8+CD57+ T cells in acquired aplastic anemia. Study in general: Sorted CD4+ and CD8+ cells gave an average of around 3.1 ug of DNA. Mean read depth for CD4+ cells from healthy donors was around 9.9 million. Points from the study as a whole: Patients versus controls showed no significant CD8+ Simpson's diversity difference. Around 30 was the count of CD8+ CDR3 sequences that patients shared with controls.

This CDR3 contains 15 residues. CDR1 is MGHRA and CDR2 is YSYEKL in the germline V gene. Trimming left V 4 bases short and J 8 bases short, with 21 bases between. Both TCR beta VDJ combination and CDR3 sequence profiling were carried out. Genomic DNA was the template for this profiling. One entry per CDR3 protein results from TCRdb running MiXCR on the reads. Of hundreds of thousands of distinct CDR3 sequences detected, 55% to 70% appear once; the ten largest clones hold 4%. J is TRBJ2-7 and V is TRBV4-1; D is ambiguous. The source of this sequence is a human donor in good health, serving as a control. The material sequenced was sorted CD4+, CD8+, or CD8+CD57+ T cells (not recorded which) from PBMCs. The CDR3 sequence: CASSPQSTPSGKQYF. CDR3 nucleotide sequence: TGCGCCAGCAGCCCCCAATCGACTCCTAGTGGGAAGCAGTACTTC.